Presented here are 14 T cell receptor beta chains from one specimen sequenced in a study of human T cells and chemical hapten exposure. TCRdb reanalysed the RACE reads using MiXCR and keeps one entry per CDR3 protein. The sample records fewer than 60,000 distinct CDR3 sequences, 9.3% being singletons. Time point indicated: patch test 1, 2 weeks after DPC sensitization. Documented treatment: therapeutic diphenylcyclopropenone sensitization with weekly scalp DPC. The source was whole blood, collected in connection with sensitization to the hapten diphenylcyclopropenone (DPC). All receptors derive from a woman in her forties or fifties with alopecia areata. Some clones in this sample may be carry-over from other donors' samples.

This clonotype was counted ten times or more. The rearrangement links TRBV6-2 or TRBV6-3 to TRBJ2-2; D not certain. The V end lost 0 bases, the J end lost 8 bases, and 22 bases lay between the germline ends. The CDR3 loop spans 18 amino acids. Per the germline V gene, CDR1 is MNHEY and CDR2 is SVGEGT. The CDR3 loop is CASSYSLGAGYITGELFF. CDR3 DNA sequence: TGTGCCAGCAGTTACTCTCTAGGAGCCGGCTATATTACGGGGGAGCTGTTTTTT.

This clonotype was observed many times. The rearrangement joins TRBV7-8 to TRBJ2-1; unclear D gene. Trimming took off 0 bases at V and 5 bases at J, with 11 bases between the two ends. The germline V gene encodes CDR1 SGHVS and CDR2 FQNEAQ. CDR3 length: 15 amino acids. CDR3 sequence: CASSLAERTNNEQFF. The CDR3, as DNA: TGTGCCAGCAGCTTAGCTGAGCGAACCAACAATGAGCAGTTCTTC.

This clonotype was observed many times. The gene calls are TRBV11-3 and TRBJ1-5, with TRBD1 matching over 10 bases. The CDR3 contains 17 residues. Unmatched junction bases numbered 5, after V lost 1 base and J lost 2 bases. CDR1 and CDR2 from the germline V gene are SGHNT and YENEEA. The DNA for the CDR3 is TGTGCCAGCAGCTTAGGATGGGACAGGGGCGGCAATCAGCCCCAGCATTTT. Residues: CASSLGWDRGGNQPQHF.

In its sample, this clonotype was seen many times. The J gene is TRBJ2-2, the V gene TRBV19, with D perhaps TRBD2 (6 bases). The CDR3 loop spans 13 amino acids. Looked up from germline, CDR1 is LNHDA and CDR2 is SQIVND (reference sequence). Trimming stripped 5 bases from V and 4 bases from J, with 8 bases between. The CDR3 DNA is TGTGCCAGTAGTGTGACTAGCACCGGGGAGCTGTTTTTT. Its translation: CASSVTSTGELFF. Together with reference TRBV19 and TRBJ2-2, the CDR3 gives the full variable domain: DGGITQSPKYLFRKEGQNVTLSCEQNLNHDAMYWYRQDPGQGLRLIYYSQIVNDFQKGDIAEGYSVSREKKESFPLTVTSAQKNPTAFYLCASSVTSTGELFFGEGSRLTVL.

A few counts support this clonotype. The gene calls are TRBV29-1 and TRBJ1-1; unclear D gene. V lost 5 bases and J 1 base, leaving 8 bases between the germline ends. The V gene's germline CDR1 is SQVTM and CDR2 ANQGSEA. CDR3 length: 12 amino acids. The CDR3 sequence: CSVRWRNTEAFF. The DNA for the CDR3 is TGCAGCGTTCGTTGGAGGAACACTGAAGCTTTCTTT.

This clonotype came up many times. This chain connects TRBV4-2 to TRBJ1-3; 7 positions agree with TRBD1. The V and J ends lost 1 base and 2 bases, in that order; junction bases with no gene match: 2. Looked up from germline, CDR1 is LGHNA and CDR2 is YNFKEQ. The CDR3 is 15 residues long. CDR3 coding DNA: TGTGCCAGCAGCCAAGGAGGGGGCGCTGGAAACACCATATATTTT. Translated: CASSQGGGAGNTIYF.

This clonotype was seen repeatedly, ten times or more. This rearrangement joins TRBV6-4 to TRBJ2-3; D is undetermined. Germline V gene sequence: CDR1 MRHNA, CDR2 SNTAGT. Trimming took 2 bases from V and 4 from J, leaving 10 bases between them. The CDR3 spans 14 residues. CDR3 nucleotides: TGTGCCAGCAGTGACATGTGGTCCGCAGATACGCAGTATTTT. It translates to CASSDMWSADTQYF.

This clonotype is a singleton in its sample. The V gene is TRBV29-1, the J gene TRBJ1-4; D is uncertain. The CDR3 runs 14 residues. Germline loops: CDR1 SQVTM, CDR2 ANQGSEA. V was cut by 6 bases and J by 0 bases, with 11 bases left in between. For the CDR3, the DNA is TGCAGCGTATCAGACGGTGCAACTAATGAAAAACTGTTTTTT. It specifies CSVSDGATNEKLFF.

Many counts were recorded for this clonotype. This sequence joins TRBV6-2 or TRBV6-3 and TRBJ2-1; TRBD1 is a possible D gene (6 bases). The CDR3 runs to 15 residues. V lost 8 bases and J 6 bases, leaving 20 bases between the germline ends. Germline V gene sequence: CDR1 MNHEY, CDR2 SVGEGT. For the CDR3, the DNA is TGTGCCAGCCGACCAAGCGACGGACAGATCAATGAGCAGTTCTTC. This sequence encodes CASRPSDGQINEQFF.

The V and J genes are TRBV29-1 and TRBJ2-1; 7 positions match TRBD2. The CDR3 has 12 residues. The V gene's germline CDR1 is SQVTM and CDR2 ANQGSEA. V shed 8 bases and J 3 bases; nucleotides not matched to a gene: 4. CDR3 sequence: CSLSGGYNEQFF. CDR3 bases: TGCAGCCTCTCGGGAGGCTACAATGAGCAGTTCTTC.

In its sample, this clonotype was seen many times. The chain joins TRBV7-2 to TRBJ2-7, with D unresolved. Trimming removed 2 bases from V and 7 bases from J, with 9 bases in between. The CDR3 has 12 amino acids. The germline V gene encodes CDR1 SGHTA and CDR2 FQGNSA. The CDR3 DNA reads as TGTGCCAGCAGCTTACCTCCTATGGAGCAGTACTTC. The encoded protein is CASSLPPMEQYF.

This clonotype showed up just a few times. The chain employs TRBV5-4 and TRBJ1-1, with 10 bases that match TRBD1. V shed 3 bases and J 4 bases; nucleotides not matched to a gene: 12. The germline V gene has CDR1 SGHNT and CDR2 YYREEE (reference sequence). This CDR3 contains 17 residues. The CDR3 sequence: CASSSGRDRGGGTEAFF. For the CDR3, the DNA is TGTGCCAGCAGCTCGGGGCGGGACAGGGGAGGAGGCACTGAAGCTTTCTTT.

Concerning this clonotype: This may be a read error, as it is one base from a much larger clone. The chain recombines TRBV19 with TRBJ1-5, with D possibly matching TRBD1 (6 bases). CDR1 and CDR2 (germline): LNHDA, SQIVND (reference sequence). V lost 4 bases and J lost 2, with 12 bases in between. The CDR3 is 15 residues long. CDR3 in amino acids: CASSTGRGGNQPQHF. The CDR3 region has the DNA TGTGCCAGTAGTACCGGCAGGGGAGGCAATCAGCCCCAGCATTTT. The variable domain in full, with the rest retrieved from reference TRBV19 and TRBJ1-5, is DGGITQSPKYLFRKEGQNVTLSCEQNLNHDAMYWYRQDPGQGLRLIYYSQIVNDFQKGDIAEGYSVSREKKESFPLTVTSAQKNPTAFYLCASSTGRGGNQPQHFGDGTRLSIL.

Ten or more counts support this clonotype. V and J are TRBV28 and TRBJ1-5; D not resolved. V lost 8 bases, J lost 0 bases, and 11 bases lay in between. The CDR3 has 14 residues. Germline CDR1 is MDHEN and CDR2 is SYDVKM. The CDR3 here is CASHNRYSNQPQHF. The CDR3 region has the DNA TGTGCCAGCCATAATCGGTATAGCAATCAGCCCCAGCATTTT.